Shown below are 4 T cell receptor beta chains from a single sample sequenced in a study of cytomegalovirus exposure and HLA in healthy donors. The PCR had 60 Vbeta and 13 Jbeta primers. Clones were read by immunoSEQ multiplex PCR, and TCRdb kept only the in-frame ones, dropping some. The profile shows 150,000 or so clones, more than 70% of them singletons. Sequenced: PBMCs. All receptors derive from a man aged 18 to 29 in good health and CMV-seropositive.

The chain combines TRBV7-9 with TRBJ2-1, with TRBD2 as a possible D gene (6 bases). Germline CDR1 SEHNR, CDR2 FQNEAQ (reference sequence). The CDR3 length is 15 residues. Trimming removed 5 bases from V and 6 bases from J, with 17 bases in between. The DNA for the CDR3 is TGTGCCAGCAGCCCCTTGGGGGGTCTGGCCAATGAGCAGTTCTTC. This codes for CASSPLGGLANEQFF. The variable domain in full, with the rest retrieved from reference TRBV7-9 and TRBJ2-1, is DTGVSQNPRHKITKRGQNVTFRCDPISEHNRLYWYRQTLGQGPEFLTYFQNEAQLEKSRLLSDRFSAERPKGSFSTLEIQRTEQGDSAMYLCASSPLGGLANEQFFGPGTRLTVL.

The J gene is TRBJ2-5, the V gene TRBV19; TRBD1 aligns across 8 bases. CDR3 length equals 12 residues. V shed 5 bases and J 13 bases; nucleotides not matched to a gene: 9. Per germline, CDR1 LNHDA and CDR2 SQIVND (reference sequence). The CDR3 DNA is TGTGCCAGTAGTTTACAGGGGGAGGTCCTGTACTTC. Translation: CASSLQGEVLYF.

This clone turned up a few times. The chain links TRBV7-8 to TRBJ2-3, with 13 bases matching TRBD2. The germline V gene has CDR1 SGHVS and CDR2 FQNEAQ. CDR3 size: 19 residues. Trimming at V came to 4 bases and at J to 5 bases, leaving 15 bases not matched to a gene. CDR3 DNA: TGTGCCAGCAGCTCCCGACCCCGACTAGCGGGAGGTCGGGGAGATACGCAGTATTTT. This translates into CASSSRPRLAGGRGDTQYF.

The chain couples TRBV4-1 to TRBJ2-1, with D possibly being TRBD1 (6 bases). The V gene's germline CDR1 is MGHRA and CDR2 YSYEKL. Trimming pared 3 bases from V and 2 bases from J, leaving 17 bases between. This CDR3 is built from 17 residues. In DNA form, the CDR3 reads TGCGCCAGCAGCCAGACCGATTACAGGGCGACCTACAATGAGCAGTTCTTC. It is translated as CASSQTDYRATYNEQFF.